This TCR beta chain derives from a study of graft-versus-host responses after intestinal transplantation. Study findings and constraints: The authors found GvH clones in recipient marrow, some appearing first in ileum or blood. The highest levels of circulating GvH clones went along with early declines in HvG clones after transplant.

Comments on this clone: Its specificity is not known.

Data came from immunoSEQ multiplex PCR; TCRdb stores just in-frame clones and leaves some out. The sample has tens of thousands of clones, 85% to 95% seen once; the top ten hold approximately 0.21%. The CDR3 length is 12 residues. Germline CDR1 SQVTM, CDR2 ANQGSEA. Trimming removed 5 bases from V and 3 bases from J; junction bases left unmatched: 0. The source material was unstimulated CD8+ T cells sorted from spleen or lymph node cells, sampled before transplant. The receptor was isolated from a human donor who was the organ donor for an intestinal transplant. This sequence joins TRBV29-1 and TRBJ2-2, with 7 bases that match TRBD1. CDR3 nucleotide sequence: TGCAGCGTTACAGGGGACACCGGGGAGCTGTTTTTT. Protein: CSVTGDTGELFF.